The clone carrying this TCR beta chain was counted only a few times. Its antigen is currently unknown. The CDR3 length is 13 residues. V was shortened by 5 bases and J by 5 bases, with 14 bases between the two germline ends. From germline, CDR1 is SGHNT and CDR2 YYREEE (reference sequence). This sample was taken from a study of Ad26.COV2.S vaccination and SARS-CoV-2 variants. Study context: Dosing was one shot or two shots 56 days apart. Notes on the study in general: Breadth and depth estimates from TCRs may understate total T cell responses.

Regarding treatment: over 15 received Ad26.COV2.S at low or high dose, single or two shots; roughly five received placebo; per-sample allocation not given. Specimen acquisition occurred on day 63 following the initial vaccine or placebo injection. An 18-55-year-old adult in Boston served as donor. An Ad26 vector expressing Wuhan-strain SARS-CoV-2 spike served as the vaccine. The table came from immunoSEQ multiplex PCR; TCRdb's copy has only in-frame clones and leaves some out. The sample consists of about 400,000 clones, approximately 91% of them appearing once. The chain links TRBV5-4 to TRBJ2-7; D may match TRBD1 or TRBD2 (5 bases each). The source of this sequence is a person between 18 and 65 years old who received the Ad26.COV2.S COVID-19 vaccine or a placebo. The starting material was peripheral blood, obtained in a trial of Ad26.COV2.S vaccine versus placebo. In nucleotides, the CDR3 is TGTGCCAGCAGAAAATCCGGGACGGACGAGCAGTACTTC. Its protein product is CASRKSGTDEQYF.